This T cell receptor beta chain came from a study of radiotherapy plus CTLA-4 blockade in lung cancer. About the research overall: Objective responses were observed in 15% to 20% of patients, and disease control was achieved by around 31%.

The CDR3 runs to 16 residues. Germline values: CDR1 SGHNT, CDR2 YYREEE (reference sequence). The V end was cut by 4 bases, the J end by 2 bases, with 15 bases between. Libraries were prepared by immunoSEQ multiplex PCR; TCRdb keeps only in-frame clonotypes and omits some of them. The repertoire includes tens of thousands of clones, roughly four fifths of them detected once, and approximately 5% sits in the top ten. The V gene is TRBV5-4, the J gene TRBJ2-2, with a tentative D call TRBD2 (6 bases). This sample comprised peripheral blood, obtained from a patient treated with radiotherapy plus ipilimumab. The source is a human donor with non-small cell lung cancer whose response to radiotherapy plus ipilimumab could not be evaluated. The CDR3 DNA reads TGTGCCAGCAGCCGGGAAGGAGGGGTCAACACCGGGGAGCTGTTTTTT. Protein: CASSREGGVNTGELFF.